This is a list of T cell receptor beta chains from one sample in a study of T cells in narcolepsy. TCRdb's table, derived via immunoSEQ multiplex PCR, lists solely in-frame clones and lacks some. The sample has just over 20,000 clones, under 95% seen once. The sample was CD45RA- memory CD4+ T cells from PBMCs. Source of these receptors: a human donor with narcolepsy. CDR3s include the opening cysteine and the closing phenylalanine or tryptophan. Fields, in order: V gene, D gene, clone size, CDR3 length, J gene, CDR3 protein, CDR3 DNA. D genes are given only for firm matches. A row's size may be missing; if present it is once, few, many or a size class.

>TRBV30|.|.|14|TRBJ2-3
CAWTAGLSTDTQYF
TGTGCCTGGACCGCGGGATTGAGCACAGATACGCAGTATTTT
>TRBV27|.|.|14|TRBJ1-2
CASTAGRLGDGYTF
TGTGCCAGCACCGCTGGTCGCCTGGGGGACGGCTACACCTTC
>TRBV6-5|TRBD2|.|15|TRBJ2-7
CASRYGTSGIYEQYF
TGTGCCAGCAGATACGGGACTAGCGGGATCTACGAGCAGTACTTC
>TRBV29-1|.|.|13|TRBJ1-3
CSVDRGTGNTIYF
TGCAGCGTTGATAGGGGAACTGGAAACACCATATATTTT
>TRBV2|TRBD2|once|17|TRBJ2-7
CASRRTTGTSRSYEQYF
TGTGCCAGCAGACGAACTACCGGGACTAGCCGGTCCTACGAGCAGTACTTC
>TRBV11-2|.|.|16|TRBJ2-3
CASSSAGSPSTDTQYF
TGTGCCAGCAGCTCTGCGGGCAGCCCTAGCACAGATACGCAGTATTTT
>TRBV21-1|.|few|16|TRBJ2-7
CASSNEGSGSINEQYF
TGTGCCAGCAGCAACGAAGGGAGCGGGAGCATTAACGAGCAGTACTTC
>TRBV7-2|TRBD2|.|19|TRBJ2-4
CASSLAPRTSGRARDIQYF
TGTGCCAGCAGCTTAGCGCCCCGGACTAGCGGGAGGGCCCGTGACATTCAGTACTTC
>TRBV19|.|.|14|TRBJ1-1
CASSPQGSATEAFF
TGTGCCAGTAGCCCCCAGGGGTCCGCCACTGAAGCTTTCTTT
>TRBV29-1|TRBD2|.|15|TRBJ2-6
CSVGGWLSGANVLTF
TGCAGCGTCGGGGGGTGGCTCTCTGGGGCCAACGTCCTGACTTTC
>TRBV2|TRBD2|.|15|TRBJ2-3
CASSLLAGGTDTQYF
TGTGCCAGCAGTCTGCTGGCGGGAGGTACAGATACGCAGTATTTT
>TRBV5-1|.|.|17|TRBJ1-3
CASSFQGRGSTRDTIYF
TGCGCCAGCAGCTTCCAGGGTCGAGGCAGCACCCGGGACACCATATATTTT
>TRBV6-5|.|.|13|TRBJ2-7
CASSYRRDYEQYF
TGTGCCAGCAGTTACCGGAGGGACTACGAGCAGTACTTC